This T cell receptor (beta chain) was sequenced during a study of PD-1 blockade in classical Hodgkin lymphoma. Study-level findings and limits: Patients newly diagnosed and complete responders had comparable baseline diversity. By C4D1 there was a significant rise in CD4+ TCR diversity but not in CD8+ TCR diversity.

J was trimmed by 2 bases and V by 6 bases; bases with no gene match: 5. CDR1 and CDR2 (germline): MNHNS, SASEGT. This CDR3 comprises 14 residues. No patient escaped relapse after autologous stem cell transplantation, and brentuximab vedotin exposure varied. Best responses fell into complete response, partial response or progressive disease. The data were produced by immunoSEQ multiplex PCR, yet TCRdb's version contains in-frame clones alone and is incomplete. The data show 57,000 or so clones, with 88% seen just once and approximately 13% held by the top ten. In the case of this clone: Its specificity is not known.

The chain combines TRBV6-1 with TRBJ2-7, with TRBD1 identical over 9 bases. The sample in question was peripheral blood mononuclear cells (PBMCs), obtained at baseline. The receptor was isolated from a human donor with classical Hodgkin lymphoma. The CDR3 spells CASSPGTGPYEQYF. The CDR3 nucleotides are TGTGCCAGCAGCCCCGGGACAGGGCCCTACGAGCAGTACTTC.